The next 24 T cell receptor beta chains were all read from a single sample in a study of PD-1 blockade in classical Hodgkin lymphoma. Method: immunoSEQ multiplex PCR; TCRdb's copy keeps in-frame clones and lacks some. The sample lists some 25,000 clones, just under 80% seen once, with around 35% in the top ten. Every patient was affected by relapse after autologous stem cell transplantation, while exposure to brentuximab vedotin was not uniform. The sample in question was peripheral blood mononuclear cells (PBMCs), obtained before the second cycle of nivolumab. These receptors originate from a human donor with classical Hodgkin lymphoma.

This rearrangement joins TRBV4-2 to TRBJ2-2; either TRBD1 or TRBD2 may fit D (6 bases each). CDR1 is LGHNA, CDR2 YNFKEQ, per germline. CDR3 length: 17 amino acids. Between the trimmed V and J ends, which lost 0 bases and 7 bases, there was a span of 18 bases. The CDR3 DNA reads TGTGCCAGCAGCCAAGATCATCGCGGGGTAGGGGGCGGGGAGCTGTTTTTT. This sequence encodes CASSQDHRGVGGGELFF.

The CDR3 loop is CAISTSVLTQYF. The CDR3 DNA reads TGTGCCATAAGCACTAGCGTTCTGACGCAGTATTTT. The chain joins TRBV28 to TRBJ2-3; TRBD2 matches 7 bases. CDR3 length: 12 amino acids. Trimming took 10 bases from V and 9 from J; bases not matched to a gene: 10. Looked up from germline, CDR1 is MDHEN and CDR2 is SYDVKM.

This clone was recorded only once. The chain uses TRBV19 and TRBJ1-2; 8 bases are a match to TRBD1. The junction had 8 bases not matched to a gene; V was cut back by 4 bases and J by 4 bases. Germline CDR1 and CDR2: LNHDA and SQIVND (reference sequence). The CDR3 spans 15 residues. This CDR3 reads CASSTAEDRAYGYTF. The CDR3 DNA is TGTGCCAGTAGTACCGCCGAGGACAGGGCCTATGGCTACACCTTC.

The chain employs TRBV7-9 and TRBJ1-5, with D uncertain. The germline V gene encodes CDR1 SEHNR and CDR2 FQNEAQ (reference sequence). Trimming took off 5 bases at V and 5 bases at J, with 13 bases between the two ends. The CDR3 spans 14 residues. The CDR3 here is CASSPGSVYQPQHF. The DNA of the CDR3 is TGTGCCAGCAGCCCCGGGTCTGTGTATCAGCCCCAGCATTTT.

The genes are TRBV18 and TRBJ1-5; 7 bases agree with TRBD1. Germline trimming cut 2 bases from V and 0 bases from J; bases unmatched to any gene: 7. The CDR3 consists of 17 residues. The germline V gene has CDR1 KGHSH and CDR2 LQKENI. CDR3: CASSPRDSTYSNQPQHF. The CDR3 nucleotides are TGTGCCAGCTCACCAAGGGACAGCACATATAGCAATCAGCCCCAGCATTTT.

This chain connects TRBV7-3 to TRBJ1-1, with D unclear. Trimming took off 2 bases at V and 5 bases at J, with 9 bases between the two ends. Germline values: CDR1 SGHTA, CDR2 FQGTGA. This CDR3 contains 13 residues. The CDR3 DNA follows: TGTGCCAGCAGCTTACTCCCGGGAACTGAAGCTTTCTTT. Residues: CASSLLPGTEAFF.

This clone has only a few counts. V is TRBV29-1 and J is TRBJ2-5; 16 nucleotides align to TRBD2. This CDR3 comprises 17 residues. Germline CDR1 SQVTM, CDR2 ANQGSEA. Trimming at V came to 4 bases and at J to 5 bases, leaving 10 bases not matched to a gene. CDR3 region: CSVGLGLAGGPGETQYF. In DNA form, the CDR3 reads TGCAGCGTTGGGTTGGGACTAGCGGGGGGGCCTGGGGAGACCCAGTACTTC.

This clone turned up a few times. Here the CDR3 reads CASKWDRGEAFF. CDR3 nucleotides: TGTGCCAGCAAATGGGACAGGGGGGAAGCTTTCTTT. The V gene is TRBV5-6, the J gene TRBJ1-1, with TRBD1 matching over 11 bases. The CDR3 is 12 residues long. Germline V gives CDR1 SGHDT, CDR2 YYEEEE. The trim removed 6 bases at V and 8 bases at J, leaving 3 bases unmatched.

The chain employs TRBV6-5 and TRBJ2-3; D uncertain. Germline V gene data show CDR1 as MNHEY and CDR2 as SVGAGI. CDR3 size: 14 residues. V dropped 3 bases and J dropped 4 bases, with 11 bases sitting between them. In nucleotides, the CDR3 is TGTGCCAGCAGTTATAAGTCTTCGGCAGATACGCAGTATTTT. Protein product: CASSYKSSADTQYF.

The genes are TRBV9 and TRBJ2-7, with D perhaps TRBD2 (6 bases). V gave up 2 bases and J gave up 3 bases, with 15 bases separating them. Per germline, CDR1 SGDLS and CDR2 YYNGEE. The CDR3 is made up of 15 amino acids. The CDR3 DNA reads as TGTGCCAGCAGCGTTTCGGGGACTGCGAACTACGAGCAGTACTTC. It specifies CASSVSGTANYEQYF.

The sample holds a few counts of this clone. This rearrangement joins TRBV27 to TRBJ2-3, with TRBD2 matching over 8 bases. V lost 3 bases to trimming and J lost 3 bases; unmatched junction nucleotides: 11. The CDR3 has 17 amino acids. CDR1 and CDR2 (germline): MNHEY, SMNVEV (reference sequence). The CDR3, as DNA: TGTGCCAGCAGTTTCCTTCCCTCCGGGGGGGCGACAGATACGCAGTATTTT. Amino acids: CASSFLPSGGATDTQYF.

This chain links TRBV4-1 with TRBJ1-5, with D unclear. Germline CDR1 and CDR2: MGHRA and YSYEKL. The V gene lost 0 bases and the J gene lost 3 bases, with 15 bases spanning the gap. This CDR3 has 17 amino acids. CDR3 protein: CASSQDFSQILNQPQHF. The CDR3 nucleotides read TGCGCCAGCAGCCAAGATTTTAGTCAGATCCTCAATCAGCCCCAGCATTTT.

V is TRBV6-1 and J is TRBJ1-5; 11 positions match TRBD1. The CDR3 length is 14 residues. Germline CDR1 MNHNS, CDR2 SASEGT. V was pared by 7 bases and J by 7 bases, with 6 bases of the junction left unmatched. The CDR3, as DNA: TGTGCCAGCATTAAGGGGACAGGGGGACAGCCCCAGCATTTT. Residues: CASIKGTGGQPQHF.

The V gene is TRBV25-1, the J gene TRBJ1-1; no clear D. Germline CDR1 MGHDK, CDR2 SYGVNS. The length of the CDR3 is 12 residues. The ends were cut back, 4 bases at V and 1 base at J, with 4 bases in the middle. CDR3 coding DNA: TGTGCCAGCAGTGTGGGGAACACTGAAGCTTTCTTT. Translating gives CASSVGNTEAFF.

The rearrangement links TRBV6-1 to TRBJ2-7, with 10 bases fitting TRBD2. Germline CDR1 reads MNHNS; CDR2 reads SASEGT. CDR3 length: 15 amino acids. Germline trimming cut 2 bases from V and 2 bases from J; bases unmatched to any gene: 3. CDR3 amino acids: CASSERSGGAYEQYF. CDR3 bases: TGTGCCAGCAGTGAAAGAAGCGGGGGGGCCTACGAGCAGTACTTC.

The chain couples TRBV6-1 to TRBJ2-7; D gene unclear. V was trimmed by 3 bases and J by 0 bases, leaving 6 bases between them. The CDR3 has 13 amino acids. CDR1 and CDR2 (germline): MNHNS, SASEGT. The DNA for the CDR3 is TGTGCCAGCAGTGACTGGAACTCCTACGAGCAGTACTTC. It is translated as CASSDWNSYEQYF.

The CDR3 is CAIAPGTGDNEQFF. For the CDR3, the DNA is TGTGCCATAGCCCCCGGGACAGGAGATAATGAGCAGTTCTTC. The chain combines TRBV10-3 with TRBJ2-1; 8 nucleotides match TRBD1. The CDR3 spans 14 residues. V shed 9 bases, J shed 7 bases, and the junction held 11 bases outside the gene matches. The germline V gene has CDR1 ENHRY and CDR2 SYGVKD.

This chain uses TRBV7-8 with TRBJ2-7; D possibly corresponds to TRBD2 (6 bases). Germline CDR1 is SGHVS and CDR2 is FQNEAQ. V shed 0 bases and J shed 3 bases, with 6 bases lying between them. This CDR3 comprises 13 residues. Here the CDR3 reads CASSLAGSYEQYF. CDR3 DNA sequence: TGTGCCAGCAGCTTAGCCGGGAGCTACGAGCAGTACTTC.

The gene calls are TRBV18 and TRBJ2-5; D uncertain. Trimming pared 0 bases from V and 3 bases from J, leaving 8 bases between. The CDR3 is 14 amino acids. The germline gives CDR1 KGHSH, CDR2 LQKENI. The CDR3 coding sequence is TGTGCCAGCTCACCACCGTCGGCAGAAGAGACCCAGTACTTC. It translates to CASSPPSAEETQYF.

DNA of the CDR3: TGTGCCTTGGACAGGGGCACAGATACGCAGTATTTT. Translating it yields CALDRGTDTQYF. The gene calls are TRBV30 and TRBJ2-3; 8 nucleotides line up with TRBD1. CDR1 GTSNPN and CDR2 SVGIG come from the germline V gene (reference sequence). CDR3 length: 12 residues. Losses at the gene ends were 7 bases for V and 1 base for J; bases not matched to a gene: 1.

The rearrangement links TRBV7-2 to TRBJ2-2; TRBD2 matches 7 bases. The CDR3 totals 13 residues. The ends lost 1 base at V and 9 bases at J; junction bases unmatched: 2. CDR1 is SGHTA and CDR2 is FQGNSA in the germline V gene. The CDR3 DNA reads TGTGCCAGCAGCTTAGAGCGGGACCGGGAGCTGTTTTTT. This translates into CASSLERDRELFF.

This chain joins TRBV18 and TRBJ1-4; 7 nucleotides line up with TRBD1. The V and J ends lost 3 bases and 4 bases, in that order; junction bases with no gene match: 8. Germline V gene sequence: CDR1 KGHSH, CDR2 LQKENI. This CDR3 is 16 amino acids long. The CDR3 reads CASSPKNRDSNEKLFF. CDR3 nucleotides: TGTGCCAGCTCACCTAAAAACCGGGACAGTAATGAAAAACTGTTTTTT.

The chain is built from TRBV27 and TRBJ2-4; maybe TRBD2 (7 bases). The CDR3 has 14 residues. Looked up from germline, CDR1 is MNHEY and CDR2 is SMNVEV (reference sequence). V shed 0 bases and J shed 7 bases, with 10 bases lying between them. The CDR3: CASSLSGGANIQYF. CDR3 DNA: TGTGCCAGCAGTTTATCGGGGGGGGCTAACATTCAGTACTTC.

The chain carries TRBV6-4 and TRBJ1-6; 7 positions match TRBD1. The germline CDR1 and CDR2 sequences are MRHNA and SNTAGT. The CDR3 sequence is 13 residues long. After removal of 10 bases from V and 7 bases from J, the junction contained 7 bases not matched to a gene. CDR3 in DNA: TGTGCCACACGGCGGGACAGCAATTCACCCCTCCACTTT. Translated, it gives CATRRDSNSPLHF.